The clone carrying this T cell receptor beta chain appeared many times. Antigen unknown. This entry belongs to a study of neurological immune-mediated disorders. V was shortened by 2 bases and J by 6 bases, with 8 bases between the two germline ends. This CDR3 is built from 13 residues. The germline V gene encodes CDR1 SGHTA and CDR2 FQGTGA. General observations from the study: HTLV-1-associated myelopathy had the most TCR clonal expansion, and multiple sclerosis had the least, less than healthy controls.

cDNA was made by 5'RACE with 10-nucleotide random UMIs. TCRdb analysed the 5' RACE reads with MiXCR anew, one entry per CDR3 protein. The sample lists 50,000 to 75,000 distinct CDR3 sequences, roughly an eighth occurring once. The source is a woman aged 55-69 years with HTLV-1-associated myelopathy (HAM/TSP). Sequencing used PBMCs. This chain uses TRBV7-3 with TRBJ2-1; tentatively, D is TRBD2 (6 bases). The CDR3 DNA reads TGTGCCAGCAGCTTACGGGGGAGCAATGAGCAGTTCTTC. It encodes CASSLRGSNEQFF.